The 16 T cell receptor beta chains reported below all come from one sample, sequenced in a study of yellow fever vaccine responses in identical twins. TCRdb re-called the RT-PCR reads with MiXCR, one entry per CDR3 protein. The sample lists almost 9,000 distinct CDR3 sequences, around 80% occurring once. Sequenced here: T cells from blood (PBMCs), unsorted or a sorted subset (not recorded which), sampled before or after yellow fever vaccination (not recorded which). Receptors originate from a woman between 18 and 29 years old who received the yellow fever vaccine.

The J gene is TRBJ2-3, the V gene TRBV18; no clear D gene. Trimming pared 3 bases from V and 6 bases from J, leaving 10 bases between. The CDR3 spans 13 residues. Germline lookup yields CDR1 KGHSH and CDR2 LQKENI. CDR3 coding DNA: TGTGCCAGCTCACCTTGGCTCGGGGATACGCAGTATTTT. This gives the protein CASSPWLGDTQYF.

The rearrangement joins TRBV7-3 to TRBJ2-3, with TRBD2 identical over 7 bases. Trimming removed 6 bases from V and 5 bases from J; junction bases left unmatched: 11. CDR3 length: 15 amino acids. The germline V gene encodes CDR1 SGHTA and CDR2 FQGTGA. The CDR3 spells CASSLRTSDRDTQYF. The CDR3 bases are TGTGCCAGCAGTCTCAGGACTAGTGATAGAGATACGCAGTATTTT.

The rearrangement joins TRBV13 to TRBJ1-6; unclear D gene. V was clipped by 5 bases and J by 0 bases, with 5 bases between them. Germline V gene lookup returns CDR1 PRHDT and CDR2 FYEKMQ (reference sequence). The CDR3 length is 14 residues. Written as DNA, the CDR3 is TGTGCCAGCAGCACCAGCTCCTATAATTCACCCCTCCACTTT. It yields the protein CASSTSSYNSPLHF.

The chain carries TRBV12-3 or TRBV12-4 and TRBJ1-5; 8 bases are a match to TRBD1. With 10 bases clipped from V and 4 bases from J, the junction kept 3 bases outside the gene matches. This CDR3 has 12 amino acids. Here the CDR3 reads CATRQGNQPQHF. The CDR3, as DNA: TGTGCCACGAGACAGGGGAATCAGCCCCAGCATTTT.

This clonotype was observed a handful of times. The CDR3 region is CASSLRDTYYEQYV. The CDR3 DNA is TGTGCCAGCAGCTTACGGGACACCTACTACGAGCAGTACGTC. The chain has TRBV5-5 and TRBJ2-7, with D possibly matching TRBD1 (6 bases). CDR3 length equals 14 residues. Germline values: CDR1 SGHKS, CDR2 YYEKEE (reference sequence). Deletions cut 2 bases from V and 3 bases from J, with 12 bases between.

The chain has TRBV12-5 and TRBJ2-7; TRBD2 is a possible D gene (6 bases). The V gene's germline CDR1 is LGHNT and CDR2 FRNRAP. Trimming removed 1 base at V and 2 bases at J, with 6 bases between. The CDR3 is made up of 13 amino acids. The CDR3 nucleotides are TGTGCTAGTGGTTTGGGACTAGCCTACGAGCAGTACTTC. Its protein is CASGLGLAYEQYF.

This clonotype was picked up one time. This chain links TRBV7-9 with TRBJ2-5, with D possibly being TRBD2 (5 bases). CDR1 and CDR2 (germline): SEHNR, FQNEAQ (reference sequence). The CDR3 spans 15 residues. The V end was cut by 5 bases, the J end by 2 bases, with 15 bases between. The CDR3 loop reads CASSKTSSLQETQYF. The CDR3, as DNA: TGTGCCAGCAGCAAAACTAGTTCCCTACAAGAGACCCAGTACTTC.

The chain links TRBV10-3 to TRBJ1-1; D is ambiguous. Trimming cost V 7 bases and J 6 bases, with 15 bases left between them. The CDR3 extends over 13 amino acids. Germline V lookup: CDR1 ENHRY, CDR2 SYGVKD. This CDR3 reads CAITRSEVAEAFF. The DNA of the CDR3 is TGTGCCATCACGAGGTCGGAAGTAGCTGAAGCTTTCTTT.

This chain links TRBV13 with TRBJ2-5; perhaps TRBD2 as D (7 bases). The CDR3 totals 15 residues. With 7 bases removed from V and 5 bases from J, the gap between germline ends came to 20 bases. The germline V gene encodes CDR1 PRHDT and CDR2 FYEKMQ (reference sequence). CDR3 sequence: CASTEQGLGGETQYF. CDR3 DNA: TGTGCCAGCACCGAGCAGGGGCTGGGGGGGGAGACCCAGTACTTC. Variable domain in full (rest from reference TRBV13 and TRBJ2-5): AAGVIQSPRHLIKEKRETATLKCYPIPRHDTVYWYQQGPGQDPQFLISFYEKMQSDKGSIPDRFSAQQFSDYHSELNMSSLELGDSALYFCASTEQGLGGETQYFGPGTRLLVL.

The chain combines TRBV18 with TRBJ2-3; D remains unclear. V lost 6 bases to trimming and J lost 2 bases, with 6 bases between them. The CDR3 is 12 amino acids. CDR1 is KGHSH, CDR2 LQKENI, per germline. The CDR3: CASSDVTDTQYF. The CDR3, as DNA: TGTGCCAGCTCGGACGTCACAGATACGCAGTATTTT.

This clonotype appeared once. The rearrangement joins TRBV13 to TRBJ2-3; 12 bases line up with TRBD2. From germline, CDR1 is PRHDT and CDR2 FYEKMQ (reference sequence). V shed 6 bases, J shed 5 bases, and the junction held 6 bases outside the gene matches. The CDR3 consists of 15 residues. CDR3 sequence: CASRTTSGGRDTQYF. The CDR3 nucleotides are TGTGCCAGCAGGACAACTAGCGGGGGGCGAGATACGCAGTATTTT.

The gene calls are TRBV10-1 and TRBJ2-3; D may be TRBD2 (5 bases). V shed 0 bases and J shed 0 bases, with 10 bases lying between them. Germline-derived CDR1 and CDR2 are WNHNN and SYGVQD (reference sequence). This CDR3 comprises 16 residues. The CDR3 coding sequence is TGCGCCAGCAGTGAGTCCTCAGCGGATAGCACAGATACGCAGTATTTT. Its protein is CASSESSADSTDTQYF.

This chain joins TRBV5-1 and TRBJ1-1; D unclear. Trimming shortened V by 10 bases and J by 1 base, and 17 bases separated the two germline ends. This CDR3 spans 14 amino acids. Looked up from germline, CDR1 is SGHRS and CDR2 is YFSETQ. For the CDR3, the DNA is TGCGCCTCCATGCTGACCGCGACGAACACTGAAGCTTTCTTT. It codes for CASMLTATNTEAFF. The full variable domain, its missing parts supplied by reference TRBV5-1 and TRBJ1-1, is KAGVTQTPRYLIKTRGQQVTLSCSPISGHRSVSWYQQTPGQGLQFLFEYFSETQRNKGNFPGRFSGRQFSNSRSEMNVSTLELGDSALYLCASMLTATNTEAFFGQGTRLTVV.

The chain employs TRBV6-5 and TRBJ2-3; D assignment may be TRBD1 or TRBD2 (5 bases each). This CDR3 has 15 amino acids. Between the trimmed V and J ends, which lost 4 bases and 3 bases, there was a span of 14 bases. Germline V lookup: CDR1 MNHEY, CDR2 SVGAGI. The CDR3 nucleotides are TGTGCCAGCAGTTTCCGGGGCCGTACTACAGATACGCAGTATTTT. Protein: CASSFRGRTTDTQYF.

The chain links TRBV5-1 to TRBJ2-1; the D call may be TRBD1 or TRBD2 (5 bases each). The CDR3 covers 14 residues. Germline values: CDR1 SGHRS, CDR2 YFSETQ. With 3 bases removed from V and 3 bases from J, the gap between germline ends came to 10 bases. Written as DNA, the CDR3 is TGCGCCAGCAGCTGGGACCTTTACTACAATGAGCAGTTCTTC. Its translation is CASSWDLYYNEQFF.

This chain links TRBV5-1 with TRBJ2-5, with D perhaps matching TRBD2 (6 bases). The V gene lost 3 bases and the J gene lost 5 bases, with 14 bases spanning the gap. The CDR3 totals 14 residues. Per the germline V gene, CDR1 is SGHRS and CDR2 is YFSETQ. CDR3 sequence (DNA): TGCGCCAGCAGCTCCGGGACTGGTCTGGAGACCCAGTACTTC. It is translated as CASSSGTGLETQYF.